Listed below are T cell receptor beta chains from one sample, sequenced in a study of cytomegalovirus exposure and HLA in healthy donors. Generated by immunoSEQ multiplex PCR, the TCRdb table keeps only in-frame clones and is missing some. The repertoire has under 200,000 clones, roughly 73% of them found once; the top ten carry less than 2%. Sequenced sample: PBMCs. The receptors were gathered from a woman aged 25 to 45 in good health and CMV-seronegative. CDR3s include the opening cysteine and the closing phenylalanine or tryptophan. Fields, in order: V gene, clone size, J gene, D gene, CDR3 DNA, CDR3 protein. The D gene is left open where the match is weak. Clone size is not always given. Where it is, it says once, few, many or a class for expanded clones.

V gene: TRBV15; clone size: NA; J gene: TRBJ2-5; D gene: TRBD1; CDR3 DNA: TGTGCCACGCGACAGGGGAGTCGCCAAGAGACCCAGTACTTC; CDR3 protein: CATRQGSRQETQYF
V gene: TRBV19; clone size: few; J gene: TRBJ2-5; D gene: NA; CDR3 DNA: TGTGCCAGTAGCGGTGGAGTACAAGAGACCCAGTACTTC; CDR3 protein: CASSGGVQETQYF
V gene: TRBV10-2; clone size: NA; J gene: TRBJ2-2; D gene: NA; CDR3 DNA: TGCGCCAGCAGCGAACACACAGGGTCCGGGGAGCTGTTTTTT; CDR3 protein: CASSEHTGSGELFF
V gene: TRBV19; clone size: NA; J gene: TRBJ2-7; D gene: NA; CDR3 DNA: TGTGCCAGTAGTATTTCGACTACCAACTACGAGCAGTACTTC; CDR3 protein: CASSISTTNYEQYF
V gene: TRBV9; clone size: NA; J gene: TRBJ2-2; D gene: TRBD2; CDR3 DNA: TGTGCCAGCAGCGTGCGGACTAGCGGGCCCACAGTTATTACAACGAACACCGGGGAGCTGTTTTTT; CDR3 protein: CASSVRTSGPTVITTNTGELFF
V gene: TRBV19; clone size: once; J gene: TRBJ1-5; D gene: TRBD1; CDR3 DNA: TGTGCCAGTAGTCGGGACAGGAAAAATCAGCCCCAGCATTTT; CDR3 protein: CASSRDRKNQPQHF
V gene: TRBV7-3; clone size: NA; J gene: TRBJ1-2; D gene: NA; CDR3 DNA: TGTGCCAGCAGCTTACAACCCAGAGGCTATGGCTACACCTTC; CDR3 protein: CASSLQPRGYGYTF
V gene: TRBV9; clone size: NA; J gene: TRBJ2-5; D gene: TRBD2; CDR3 DNA: TGTGCCAGCAGCGCTAGCGGGAGGGATGAGACCCAGTACTTC; CDR3 protein: CASSASGRDETQYF
V gene: TRBV29-1; clone size: NA; J gene: TRBJ1-4; D gene: TRBD1; CDR3 DNA: TGCAGCGTTGGTACAGGGGGCTTAACTAATGAAAAACTGTTTTTT; CDR3 protein: CSVGTGGLTNEKLFF
V gene: TRBV10-3; clone size: NA; J gene: TRBJ2-1; D gene: NA; CDR3 DNA: TGTGCCATCAGTGTAAGGGCGGCGGGAACCTACAATGAGCAGTTCTTC; CDR3 protein: CAISVRAAGTYNEQFF
V gene: TRBV4-3; clone size: few; J gene: TRBJ2-1; D gene: TRBD1; CDR3 DNA: TGCGCCAGCAGCCAAATGGGACAGGGGGCATCCTACAATGAGCAGTTCTTC; CDR3 protein: CASSQMGQGASYNEQFF
V gene: TRBV7-9; clone size: NA; J gene: TRBJ2-3; D gene: NA; CDR3 DNA: TGTGCCAGCAGCTTAATAGGGGACATTATCACAGATACGCAGTATTTT; CDR3 protein: CASSLIGDIITDTQYF
V gene: TRBV6-5; clone size: NA; J gene: TRBJ2-7; D gene: NA; CDR3 DNA: TGTGCCAGCAGCCGTCCGGGCTCCTACGAGCAGTACTTC; CDR3 protein: CASSRPGSYEQYF
V gene: TRBV9; clone size: NA; J gene: TRBJ2-7; D gene: TRBD1; CDR3 DNA: TGTGCCAGCTGTGACAGGGGGCCATACGAGCAGTACTTC; CDR3 protein: CASCDRGPYEQYF
V gene: TRBV7-2; clone size: NA; J gene: TRBJ2-1; D gene: NA; CDR3 DNA: TGTGCCAGCAGCTTAGTTTCCGGGATTGAGCAGTTCTTC; CDR3 protein: CASSLVSGIEQFF
V gene: TRBV4-2; clone size: NA; J gene: TRBJ1-4; D gene: TRBD1; CDR3 DNA: TGTGCCAGCAGCCGCCTGACAGGGGGAAGGGAAAAACTGTTTTTT; CDR3 protein: CASSRLTGGREKLFF
V gene: TRBV12-5; clone size: once; J gene: TRBJ2-1; D gene: NA; CDR3 DNA: TGTGCTAGTGGGCGGGACAGTGCTTACAATGAGCAGTTCTTC; CDR3 protein: CASGRDSAYNEQFF
V gene: TRBV28; clone size: NA; J gene: TRBJ2-2; D gene: NA; CDR3 DNA: TGTGCCAGCCGGCTAGTGAACACCGGGGAGCTGTTTTTT; CDR3 protein: CASRLVNTGELFF
V gene: TRBV7-8; clone size: once; J gene: TRBJ2-7; D gene: NA; CDR3 DNA: TGTGCCAGCAGCTTAGCAGCTACCTACGAGCAGTACTTC; CDR3 protein: CASSLAATYEQYF
V gene: TRBV7-9; clone size: NA; J gene: TRBJ2-2; D gene: NA; CDR3 DNA: TGTGCCAGCAGCTCGTATGCTATAAACACCGGGGAGCTGTTTTTT; CDR3 protein: CASSSYAINTGELFF
V gene: TRBV5-1; clone size: NA; J gene: TRBJ2-2; D gene: TRBD2; CDR3 DNA: TGCGCCAGCAGCTTGGGACTAGCCGCGAACACCGGGGAGCTGTTTTTT; CDR3 protein: CASSLGLAANTGELFF
V gene: TRBV30; clone size: NA; J gene: TRBJ2-2; D gene: TRBD2; CDR3 DNA: TGTGCCGGAACTAGCGGGAGGGCCAATAGGTACACCGGGGAGCTGTTTTTT; CDR3 protein: CAGTSGRANRYTGELFF
V gene: TRBV19; clone size: once; J gene: TRBJ1-6; D gene: NA; CDR3 DNA: TGTGCCAGTAGTATAGACAGAAATTCACCCCTCCACTTT; CDR3 protein: CASSIDRNSPLHF
V gene: TRBV5-4; clone size: NA; J gene: TRBJ2-7; D gene: TRBD1; CDR3 DNA: TGTGCCAGCAGCTTGCGTGGACAGGGGGTTGGCGAGCAGTACTTC; CDR3 protein: CASSLRGQGVGEQYF
V gene: TRBV7-3; clone size: few; J gene: TRBJ2-3; D gene: TRBD2; CDR3 DNA: TGTGCCAGCAGCTTATCCGGGGGGACAGATACGCAGTATTTT; CDR3 protein: CASSLSGGTDTQYF
V gene: TRBV4-1; clone size: NA; J gene: TRBJ1-1; D gene: TRBD1; CDR3 DNA: TGCGCCAGCAGCCTAATGTATTGGGACAGCCGCTTTGAAGCTTTCTTT; CDR3 protein: CASSLMYWDSRFEAFF
V gene: TRBV5-4; clone size: NA; J gene: TRBJ2-3; D gene: TRBD2; CDR3 DNA: TGTGCCAGCAGCTGGGGCGGGACTAGGGTTAGCACAGATACGCAGTATTTT; CDR3 protein: CASSWGGTRVSTDTQYF
V gene: TRBV7-3; clone size: few; J gene: TRBJ2-2; D gene: NA; CDR3 DNA: TGTGCCAGCAGCTTATCCCCCTTTCTGAACACCGGGGAGCTGTTTTTT; CDR3 protein: CASSLSPFLNTGELFF
V gene: TRBV4-1; clone size: few; J gene: TRBJ1-4; D gene: NA; CDR3 DNA: TGCGCCAGCAGCCTACACCGGGGGATGGCTAATGAAAAACTGTTTTTT; CDR3 protein: CASSLHRGMANEKLFF
V gene: TRBV30; clone size: NA; J gene: TRBJ1-5; D gene: NA; CDR3 DNA: TGTGCCTACAGGGTAAATAGCAATCAGCCCCAGCATTTT; CDR3 protein: CAYRVNSNQPQHF
V gene: TRBV7-6; clone size: few; J gene: TRBJ2-2; D gene: NA; CDR3 DNA: TGTGCCAGCCAAGGGGCTACGAACACCGGGGAGCTGTTTTTT; CDR3 protein: CASQGATNTGELFF
V gene: TRBV7-2; clone size: NA; J gene: TRBJ2-2; D gene: NA; CDR3 DNA: TGTGCCAGCAGCCGGAGGGGGGGAAGTAACACCGGGGAGCTGTTTTTT; CDR3 protein: CASSRRGGSNTGELFF
V gene: TRBV7-9; clone size: NA; J gene: TRBJ2-3; D gene: TRBD2; CDR3 DNA: TGTGCCAGCAGCTCTAGCGGGGGGACCGATACGCAGTATTTT; CDR3 protein: CASSSSGGTDTQYF
V gene: TRBV6-6; clone size: NA; J gene: TRBJ1-4; D gene: NA; CDR3 DNA: TGTGCCAGCACTCCGGGGGATGAAAAACTGTTTTTT; CDR3 protein: CASTPGDEKLFF
V gene: TRBV5-1; clone size: NA; J gene: TRBJ1-4; D gene: TRBD1; CDR3 DNA: TGCGCCAGCAGCTTGGCAGGGGGCCATAATAATGAAAAACTGTTTTTT; CDR3 protein: CASSLAGGHNNEKLFF
V gene: TRBV7-9; clone size: NA; J gene: TRBJ1-1; D gene: NA; CDR3 DNA: TGTGCCAGCAGCTCCTCGGGGTCGGTGAACACTGAAGCTTTCTTT; CDR3 protein: CASSSSGSVNTEAFF